This entry lists 32 T cell receptor beta chains sequenced from one sample in a study of T cell responses to AZD1222 COVID-19 vaccine. Sequencing used immunoSEQ multiplex PCR; TCRdb keeps in-frame clones, though not all of them. Of 70,000 to 95,000 clones listed, less than 95% are singletons. This sample comprised peripheral blood, obtained 28 days after the second AZD1222 dose. The receptors stem from an adult who received the AZD1222 COVID-19 vaccine.

V is TRBV28 and J is TRBJ2-7, with 7 bases matching TRBD1. The V gene's germline CDR1 is MDHEN and CDR2 SYDVKM. CDR3 size: 14 residues. V trimming: 2 bases; J trimming: 3 bases; junction bases outside the gene matches: 4. The CDR3 spells CASSLKPGGYEQYF. The DNA for the CDR3 is TGTGCCAGCAGTTTAAAGCCAGGGGGCTACGAGCAGTACTTC.

The genes are TRBV2 and TRBJ1-2, with 9 bases that match TRBD1. The CDR3 is 12 residues long. Germline CDR1 and CDR2: SNHLY and FYNNEI. J was trimmed by 7 bases and V by 6 bases; bases with no gene match: 3. The CDR3 DNA reads TGTGCCAGCAGATTGACAGGGGGTGGCTACACCTTC. It encodes CASRLTGGGYTF.

This clone was observed a handful of times. The chain links TRBV10-1 to TRBJ1-3; D gene uncertain. V lost 3 bases, J lost 0 bases, and 3 bases lay in between. The V gene's germline CDR1 is WNHNN and CDR2 SYGVQD (reference sequence). The CDR3 is made up of 13 amino acids. This CDR3 reads CASSEDSGNTIYF. The CDR3 bases are TGCGCCAGCAGTGAAGACTCTGGAAACACCATATATTTT.

The chain carries TRBV9 and TRBJ1-1, with 8 bases that match TRBD1. Germline V lookup: CDR1 SGDLS, CDR2 YYNGEE. Unmatched junction bases numbered 19, after V lost 3 bases and J lost 6 bases. This CDR3 has 18 amino acids. Written as DNA, the CDR3 is TGTGCCAGCAGCGATCCAGGGGGCGGTGGCTTAAGGACTTCTGAAGCTTTCTTT. It translates to CASSDPGGGGLRTSEAFF.

This chain connects TRBV2 to TRBJ2-7, with a tentative D call TRBD2 (7 bases). Germline CDR1 is SNHLY and CDR2 is FYNNEI. V was pared by 0 bases and J by 3 bases, with 15 bases between. This CDR3 has 16 residues. The CDR3 sequence is CASSEALSGTIYEQYF. In DNA, the CDR3 is TGTGCCAGCAGTGAAGCGCTCAGCGGGACAATCTACGAGCAGTACTTC.

The chain couples TRBV5-1 to TRBJ1-2, with no clear D. V lost 0 bases and J lost 3, with 9 bases in between. From germline, CDR1 is SGHRS and CDR2 YFSETQ. The CDR3 has 14 residues. The CDR3 nucleotides are TGCGCCAGCAGCTTGGCGTCGATAGACTATGGCTACACCTTC. Amino acids: CASSLASIDYGYTF.

V gene TRBV5-4 combines with J gene TRBJ1-1, with D possibly matching TRBD1 (5 bases). CDR3 size: 15 residues. Trimming removed 1 base at V and 2 bases at J, with 12 bases between. CDR1 is SGHNT, CDR2 YYREEE, per germline (reference sequence). This CDR3 reads CASSLPAGGNTEAFF. The CDR3, as DNA: TGTGCCAGCAGCTTGCCGGCGGGGGGAAACACTGAAGCTTTCTTT.

V gene TRBV15 combines with J gene TRBJ1-1, with D uncertain. The V gene lost 0 bases and the J gene lost 0 bases, with 5 bases spanning the gap. In germline, CDR1 is LNHNV, CDR2 YYDKDF (reference sequence). The CDR3 has 14 residues. The CDR3 loop is CATSRERLNTEAFF. The DNA for the CDR3 is TGTGCCACCAGCAGAGAGAGATTGAACACTGAAGCTTTCTTT.

The chain uses TRBV13 and TRBJ2-2, with 7 bases aligning to TRBD1. Germline assignment: CDR1 PRHDT and CDR2 FYEKMQ (reference sequence). V shed 4 bases and J 4 bases; nucleotides not matched to a gene: 3. This CDR3 is 14 amino acids long. This CDR3 is CASSSRGPTGELFF. In DNA form, the CDR3 reads TGTGCCAGCAGCTCTAGGGGGCCCACCGGGGAGCTGTTTTTT.

The chain carries TRBV18 and TRBJ2-1; D is undetermined. Germline V gives CDR1 KGHSH, CDR2 LQKENI. Trimming left V 2 bases short and J 0 bases short, with 8 bases between. The CDR3 sequence is 15 residues long. CDR3 residues: CASSPDRSSYNEQFF. The CDR3 nucleotides read TGTGCCAGCTCACCAGACCGGAGCTCCTACAATGAGCAGTTCTTC.

V usage is TRBV5-6 and J usage is TRBJ2-3; the match to TRBD1 covers 10 bases. CDR3 length equals 16 residues. Germline CDR1 reads SGHDT; CDR2 reads YYEEEE. The trim removed 1 base at V and 3 bases at J, leaving 5 bases unmatched. The CDR3 bases are TGTGCCAGCAGCTTGAGGGGACAGGGGAGAACAGATACGCAGTATTTT. Amino acid sequence: CASSLRGQGRTDTQYF.

This clone was found once. Other DNA sequences in the same sample also yield this CDR3. The chain couples TRBV18 to TRBJ2-5, with 8 bases fitting TRBD2. The J segment lost 4 bases and the V segment lost 3 bases, leaving 1 base of the junction unmatched. The CDR3 runs 13 residues. The germline gives CDR1 KGHSH, CDR2 LQKENI. CDR3 residues: CASSPLAGETQYF. The CDR3, as DNA: TGTGCCAGCTCACCGCTAGCGGGAGAGACCCAGTACTTC.

The chain couples TRBV5-4 to TRBJ2-3, with 9 bases that match TRBD2. Germline V gene lookup returns CDR1 SGHNT and CDR2 YYREEE (reference sequence). The CDR3 has 15 amino acids. The ends lost 6 bases at V and 5 bases at J; junction bases unmatched: 10. CDR3 in amino acids: CASTSGSSGRDTQYF. As DNA, the CDR3 is TGTGCCAGCACCTCCGGCAGTAGCGGGAGAGATACGCAGTATTTT. Full variable domain (missing parts from reference TRBV5-4 and TRBJ2-3): ETGVTQSPTHLIKTRGQQVTLRCSSQSGHNTVSWYQQALGQGPQFIFQYYREEENGRGNFPPRFSGLQFPNYSSELNVNALELDDSALYLCASTSGSSGRDTQYFGPGTRLTVL.

This clone was seen only once. The rearrangement links TRBV28 to TRBJ1-4; the D is unclear. Deletions cut 8 bases from V and 3 bases from J, with 16 bases between. The germline V gene has CDR1 MDHEN and CDR2 SYDVKM. The length of the CDR3 is 15 residues. CDR3 DNA sequence: TGTGCCAGCGCGTTAACGGGGTTGGCTAATGAAAAACTGTTTTTT. Its protein is CASALTGLANEKLFF. Drawing the rest from reference TRBV28 and TRBJ1-4, the complete variable domain is DVKVTQSSRYLVKRTGEKVFLECVQDMDHENMFWYRQDPGLGLRLIYFSYDVKMKEKGDIPEGYSVSREKKERFSLILESASTNQTSMYLCASALTGLANEKLFFGSGTQLSVL.

V gene TRBV4-1 combines with J gene TRBJ1-4; D is unresolved. Germline V gene data show CDR1 as MGHRA and CDR2 as YSYEKL. V lost 3 bases to trimming and J lost 4 bases, with 9 bases between them. The CDR3 runs 14 residues. The CDR3 coding sequence is TGCGCCAGCAGCCATACCCTCCTTAATGAAAAACTGTTTTTT. Protein product: CASSHTLLNEKLFF.

The chain recombines TRBV20-1 with TRBJ1-2; D gene unclear. The CDR3 is 16 amino acids. Germline values: CDR1 DFQATT, CDR2 SNEGSKA (reference sequence). Trimming pared 5 bases from V and 0 bases from J, leaving 19 bases between. This CDR3 is CSAGAAWQPPNYGYTF. CDR3 nucleotides: TGCAGTGCTGGTGCGGCATGGCAGCCTCCTAACTATGGCTACACCTTC.

V and J are TRBV7-9 and TRBJ2-1, with D possibly matching TRBD2 (6 bases). In germline, CDR1 is SEHNR, CDR2 FQNEAQ (reference sequence). CDR3 size: 15 residues. Trimming removed 1 base at V and 2 bases at J, with 9 bases between. The CDR3 here is CASSLDRTTYNEQFF. In nucleotides, the CDR3 is TGTGCCAGCAGCTTAGACAGGACTACCTACAATGAGCAGTTCTTC.

The chain uses TRBV3-1 (or the pseudogene TRBV3-2) and TRBJ1-4, with 9 bases aligning to TRBD1. CDR1 LGHDT and CDR2 YNNKEL come from the germline V gene (reference sequence). The CDR3 covers 15 residues. V trimming: 4 bases; J trimming: 10 bases; junction bases outside the gene matches: 10. In nucleotides, the CDR3 is TGTGCCAGCAGCCCCGCCGGGACAGGGATCGGAAAACTGTTTTTT. This gives the protein CASSPAGTGIGKLFF.

V gene TRBV9 combines with J gene TRBJ1-6; D call uncertain. Germline V gene lookup returns CDR1 SGDLS and CDR2 YYNGEE. The length of the CDR3 is 12 residues. Trimming left V 3 bases short and J 10 bases short, with 8 bases between. DNA of the CDR3: TGTGCCAGCAGCGAGACGGGATCACCCCTCCACTTT. This sequence encodes CASSETGSPLHF.

The chain employs TRBV2 and TRBJ1-3; no definite D call. The CDR3 extends over 13 amino acids. In germline, CDR1 is SNHLY, CDR2 FYNNEI. Between the trimmed V and J ends, which lost 8 bases and 0 bases, there was a span of 8 bases. CDR3 in amino acids: CASAGHSGNTIYF. The CDR3 nucleotides are TGTGCCAGCGCGGGTCACTCTGGAAACACCATATATTTT.

The rearrangement links TRBV25-1 to TRBJ2-7, with TRBD2 matching 12 bases. Germline V gene data show CDR1 as MGHDK and CDR2 as SYGVNS. J gave up 2 bases and V 3 bases, and 2 bases lay outside the gene matches. This CDR3 is 15 amino acids long. CDR3 sequence reads: CASSETSGRTYEQYF. The CDR3 DNA sequence: TGTGCCAGCAGTGAGACTAGCGGGAGAACCTACGAGCAGTACTTC.

The rearrangement uses TRBV7-9 and TRBJ1-1; D is perhaps TRBD1 (5 bases). V shed 3 bases and J shed 5 bases, with 10 bases lying between them. Germline loops: CDR1 SEHNR, CDR2 FQNEAQ (reference sequence). This CDR3 comprises 13 residues. CDR3 coding DNA: TGTGCCAGCAGCTTCCCAGGGCGAACTGAAGCTTTCTTT. Amino acids: CASSFPGRTEAFF. The whole variable domain, filled in from reference TRBV7-9 and TRBJ1-1, reads DTGVSQNPRHKITKRGQNVTFRCDPISEHNRLYWYRQTLGQGPEFLTYFQNEAQLEKSRLLSDRFSAERPKGSFSTLEIQRTEQGDSAMYLCASSFPGRTEAFFGQGTRLTVV.

V is TRBV5-4 and J is TRBJ2-3; the match to TRBD2 covers 10 bases. The CDR3 totals 15 residues. V dropped 1 base and J dropped 5; count of bases not matched to a gene: 4. Germline-derived CDR1 and CDR2 are SGHNT and YYREEE (reference sequence). CDR3 protein: CASSLRGTSEDTQYF. The CDR3 DNA sequence: TGTGCCAGCAGCTTGCGCGGGACTAGCGAAGATACGCAGTATTTT.

The chain joins TRBV3-1 (or the pseudogene TRBV3-2) to TRBJ1-2; a possible D gene is TRBD1 (6 bases). The CDR3 loop spans 11 amino acids. Deletions cut 4 bases from V and 9 bases from J, with 9 bases between. CDR1 LGHDT and CDR2 YNNKEL come from the germline V gene (reference sequence). The CDR3 coding sequence is TGTGCCAGCAGCCTCCAGGGGAGCTACACCTTC. Translated, it gives CASSLQGSYTF.

The chain uses TRBV6-5 and TRBJ2-1, with 7 bases aligning to TRBD2. The J segment lost 3 bases and the V segment lost 4 bases, leaving 3 bases of the junction unmatched. CDR3 length: 14 residues. The germline gives CDR1 MNHEY, CDR2 SVGAGI. CDR3 protein: CASSSKRGYNEQFF. In nucleotides, the CDR3 is TGTGCCAGCAGTTCCAAGCGGGGCTACAATGAGCAGTTCTTC.

This CDR3 is CASSYLGTGGYEQYF. The CDR3 region has the DNA TGTGCCAGCAGTTACTTGGGGACAGGGGGCTACGAGCAGTACTTC. The chain links TRBV6-2 or TRBV6-3 to TRBJ2-7, with 11 positions matching TRBD1. V shed 1 base, J shed 3 bases, and the junction held 2 bases outside the gene matches. Germline assignment: CDR1 MNHEY and CDR2 SVGEGT. This CDR3 has 15 amino acids.

The V call is TRBV6-1, the J call TRBJ2-7; 12 positions match TRBD2. Germline assignment: CDR1 MNHNS and CDR2 SASEGT. This CDR3 contains 15 residues. V was clipped by 3 bases and J by 6 bases; unmatched bases: 6. Here the CDR3 DNA reads TGTGCCAGCAGTGATGCTCGACTAGCGGGAGTCGAGCAGTACTTC. Amino acids: CASSDARLAGVEQYF.

V and J are TRBV6-1 and TRBJ1-6, with D perhaps TRBD1 (5 bases). The CDR3 is made up of 17 amino acids. Germline assignment: CDR1 MNHNS and CDR2 SASEGT. V dropped 3 bases and J dropped 4 bases, with 16 bases sitting between them. The DNA of the CDR3 is TGTGCCAGCAGTGAGTTACGAGGGGATCTGTATAATTCACCCCTCCACTTT. Its protein product is CASSELRGDLYNSPLHF.

The J gene is TRBJ2-7, the V gene TRBV7-7, with D uncertain. Germline CDR1 reads SSHAT; CDR2 reads FNYEAQ (reference sequence). CDR3 length equals 13 residues. Trimming pared 5 bases from V and 4 bases from J, leaving 12 bases between. The CDR3 DNA reads TGTGCCAGCAGCGCCGCTGGAGCGTACGAGCAGTACTTC. It specifies CASSAAGAYEQYF.

The V gene is TRBV6-1, the J gene TRBJ2-7; a weak D match, TRBD1 (6 bases). From germline, CDR1 is MNHNS and CDR2 SASEGT. CDR3 length: 15 residues. V lost 1 base, J lost 0 bases, and 10 bases lay in between. The CDR3 is CASSEEGHASYEQYF. The CDR3 DNA reads TGTGCCAGCAGTGAAGAGGGACATGCCTCCTACGAGCAGTACTTC.

The V call is TRBV19, the J call TRBJ2-7; D may be TRBD2 (6 bases). There are 12 residues in the CDR3. The V and J ends lost 5 bases and 5 bases respectively, with 10 bases between them. Germline V CDR1 and CDR2: LNHDA, SQIVND (reference sequence). In DNA, the CDR3 is TGTGCCAGTAGTGGGGGACTGCACGAGCAGTACTTC. This translates into CASSGGLHEQYF. Complete variable domain (other parts from reference TRBV19 and TRBJ2-7): DGGITQSPKYLFRKEGQNVTLSCEQNLNHDAMYWYRQDPGQGLRLIYYSQIVNDFQKGDIAEGYSVSREKKESFPLTVTSAQKNPTAFYLCASSGGLHEQYFGPGTRLTVT.

This chain connects TRBV28 to TRBJ1-4; D unclear. Germline V CDR1 and CDR2: MDHEN, SYDVKM. V shed 6 bases and J shed 8 bases, with 7 bases lying between them. CDR3 length equals 11 residues. CDR3 loop: CASSPYEKLFF. The CDR3 nucleotides are TGTGCCAGCAGCCCCTACGAAAAACTGTTTTTT.